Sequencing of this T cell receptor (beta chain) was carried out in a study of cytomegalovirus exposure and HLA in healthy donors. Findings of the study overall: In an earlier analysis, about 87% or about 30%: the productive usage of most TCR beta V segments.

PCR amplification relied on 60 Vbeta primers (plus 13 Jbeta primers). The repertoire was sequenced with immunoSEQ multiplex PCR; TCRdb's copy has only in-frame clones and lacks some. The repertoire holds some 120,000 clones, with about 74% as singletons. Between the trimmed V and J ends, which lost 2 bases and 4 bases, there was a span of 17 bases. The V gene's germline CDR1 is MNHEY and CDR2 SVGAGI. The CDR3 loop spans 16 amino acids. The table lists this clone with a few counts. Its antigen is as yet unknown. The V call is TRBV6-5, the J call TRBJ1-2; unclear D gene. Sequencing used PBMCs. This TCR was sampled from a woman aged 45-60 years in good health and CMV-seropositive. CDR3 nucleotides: TGTGCCAGCAGTTACGACTTAGGAGGAGCTTTCTATGGCTACACCTTC. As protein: CASSYDLGGAFYGYTF.